What follows are 12 T cell receptor beta chains derived from one specimen sequenced in a study of T cells in Graves' hyperthyroidism and ophthalmopathy. The source material, RNA transcripts, was used to amplify TCR beta CDR3 regions. During a first-round RT-PCR of the TCR CDR3, the HTBI primer set was used. TCRdb fed the multiplex PCR reads into MiXCR, producing one record per CDR3 protein. The data contain around 690,000 distinct CDR3 sequences, around 20% of them singletons. The sequenced sample was blood. The receptors stem from a man aged 25 to 45 with Graves' ophthalmopathy.

This clonotype was seen repeatedly, ten times or more. The V and J genes are TRBV10-3 and TRBJ1-1; unclear D gene. V was clipped by 4 bases and J by 2 bases, with 14 bases between them. The CDR3 covers 15 residues. CDR1 ENHRY and CDR2 SYGVKD come from the germline V gene. CDR3 bases: TGTGCCATCAGTGCGGTGCCGGGTGATAACACTGAAGCTTTCTTT. Translation gives CAISAVPGDNTEAFF.

This clonotype was seen ten or more times. The rearrangement joins TRBV28 to TRBJ1-1, with a weak D call TRBD1 (5 bases). V lost 4 bases and J 3 bases, leaving 15 bases between the germline ends. The CDR3 covers 15 residues. CDR1 MDHEN and CDR2 SYDVKM come from the germline V gene. The chain's CDR3 is CASSSSGTGHTEAFF. CDR3 sequence (DNA): TGTGCCAGCAGTTCCTCCGGAACGGGGCACACTGAAGCTTTCTTT.

The V gene is TRBV7-9, the J gene TRBJ2-2; D remains unclear. The CDR3 sequence is 13 residues long. The ends were cut back, 2 bases at V and 5 bases at J, with 6 bases in the middle. Germline CDR1 reads SEHNR; CDR2 reads FQNEAQ (reference sequence). CDR3 sequence reads: CASSLSETGELFF. DNA for the CDR3: TGTGCCAGCAGCTTATCCGAAACCGGGGAGCTGTTTTTT. Supplemented by reference TRBV7-9 and TRBJ2-2, the full variable domain reads DTGVSQNPRHKITKRGQNVTFRCDPISEHNRLYWYRQTLGQGPEFLTYFQNEAQLEKSRLLSDRFSAERPKGSFSTLEIQRTEQGDSAMYLCASSLSETGELFFGEGSRLTVL.

This rearrangement joins TRBV7-9 to TRBJ1-3, with D maybe TRBD1 (6 bases). Germline V gives CDR1 SEHNR, CDR2 FQNEAQ (reference sequence). The CDR3 has 17 amino acids. Trimming stripped 7 bases from V and 1 base from J, with 20 bases between. The CDR3 loop is CASIFSGRGISGNTIYF. The CDR3, as DNA: TGTGCCAGCATCTTTTCGGGCAGGGGCATATCTGGAAACACCATATATTTT.

This chain uses TRBV30 with TRBJ2-7, with 7 bases aligning to TRBD1. The CDR3 loop spans 14 amino acids. The junction had 4 bases not matched to a gene; V was cut back by 2 bases and J by 0 bases. In germline, CDR1 is GTSNPN, CDR2 SVGIG (reference sequence). The chain's CDR3 is CAWSRGPVSYEQYF. The CDR3, as DNA: TGTGCCTGGAGTAGGGGGCCTGTCTCCTACGAGCAGTACTTC.

This clonotype has a handful of counts. The J gene is TRBJ2-5, the V gene TRBV7-8; possible D gene TRBD2, 6 bases. Germline CDR1 SGHVS, CDR2 FQNEAQ. The CDR3 is 16 residues long. V was shortened by 3 bases and J by 2 bases, with 16 bases between the two germline ends. CDR3 sequence reads: CASSLSYLDYQETQYF. CDR3 sequence (DNA): TGTGCCAGCAGCTTGTCTTATCTGGACTATCAAGAGACCCAGTACTTC. Full variable domain (missing parts from reference TRBV7-8 and TRBJ2-5): GAGVSQSPRYKVAKRGQDVALRCDPISGHVSLFWYQQALGQGPEFLTYFQNEAQLDKSGLPSDRFFAERPEGSVSTLKIQRTQQEDSAVYLCASSLSYLDYQETQYFGPGTRLLVL.

The CDR3 spells CASSFGGIGEQYF. The CDR3 bases are TGTGCCAGCAGTTTTGGGGGTATCGGCGAGCAGTACTTC. The chain couples TRBV12-3 or TRBV12-4 to TRBJ2-7; either TRBD1 or TRBD2 may supply D (5 bases each). The CDR3 loop spans 13 amino acids. Trimming cost V 3 bases and J 6 bases, with 12 bases left between them.

The chain links TRBV5-1 to TRBJ1-6; D gene unclear. The CDR3 is made up of 14 amino acids. CDR1 SGHRS and CDR2 YFSETQ come from the germline V gene. V shed 10 bases and J shed 0 bases, with 11 bases lying between them. The CDR3 region has the DNA TGCGCCCGCTCGGGGAGCTCCTATAATTCACCCCTCCACTTT. Amino acid sequence: CARSGSSYNSPLHF. Full variable domain (missing parts from reference TRBV5-1 and TRBJ1-6): KAGVTQTPRYLIKTRGQQVTLSCSPISGHRSVSWYQQTPGQGLQFLFEYFSETQRNKGNFPGRFSGRQFSNSRSEMNVSTLELGDSALYLCARSGSSYNSPLHFGNGTRLTVT.

The chain joins TRBV24-1 to TRBJ2-2; 11 bases line up with TRBD2. Trimming removed 1 base from V and 0 bases from J; junction bases left unmatched: 6. Germline V gives CDR1 KGHDR, CDR2 SFDVKD. This CDR3 spans 19 amino acids. CDR3 region: CATSDFPGLAEANTGELFF. CDR3 nucleotide sequence: TGTGCCACCAGTGATTTTCCGGGACTAGCGGAGGCGAACACCGGGGAGCTGTTTTTT.

This chain uses TRBV10-1 with TRBJ2-2, with a weak D call TRBD2 (5 bases). The CDR3 has 15 residues. Germline values: CDR1 WNHNN, CDR2 SYGVQD (reference sequence). V lost 7 bases and J 2 bases, leaving 14 bases between the germline ends. The CDR3 here is CASKAVLGNTGELFF. The CDR3 DNA reads TGCGCCAGCAAAGCGGTCCTCGGAAACACCGGGGAGCTGTTTTTT.

The chain combines TRBV4-3 with TRBJ1-2, with D unclear. Germline CDR1 is LGHNA and CDR2 is YSLEER. The V end lost 5 bases, the J end lost 3 bases, and 10 bases lay between the germline ends. This CDR3 spans 13 amino acids. The CDR3 bases are TGCGCCAGCAGCTCCGGCAGCCACTATGGCTACACCTTC. Translated, it gives CASSSGSHYGYTF.

This clonotype was recorded a few times. The genes are TRBV24-1 and TRBJ2-2, with TRBD2 matching over 7 bases. Germline V lookup: CDR1 KGHDR, CDR2 SFDVKD. J gave up 3 bases and V 5 bases, and 8 bases lay outside the gene matches. There are 16 residues in the CDR3. CDR3 DNA sequence: TGTGCCACCAGTGCCTCTCAGGGAGGGTACACCGGGGAGCTGTTTTTT. Translated, it gives CATSASQGGYTGELFF.